The 10 T cell receptor beta chains below all came from one sample that was sequenced in a study of sequential checkpoint blockade in melanoma. Libraries were prepared by immunoSEQ multiplex PCR; TCRdb keeps only in-frame clonotypes and omits some of them. The table has around 1,000 clones, approximately 20% seen once. Treatment denoted: randomized to nivolumab then ipilimumab (arm A) or the reverse (arm B). Material: tumor tissue (inferred from file names), obtained from a patient given nivolumab and ipilimumab in sequence. The source is a human donor with melanoma.

This clone occurred a few times. V and J are TRBV6-8 and TRBJ2-7; unclear D gene. This CDR3 is built from 14 residues. From germline, CDR1 is MNHGY and CDR2 SAAAGT. The V end lost 0 bases, the J end lost 7 bases, and 13 bases lay between the germline ends. As DNA, the CDR3 is TGTGCCAGCAGTTACTCCGGTACTATGGGGGAGCAGTACTTC. Translated: CASSYSGTMGEQYF.

This clone was recorded a few times. The V and J genes are TRBV11-3 and TRBJ2-5, with 8 bases aligning to TRBD1. The trim removed 3 bases at V and 3 bases at J, leaving 6 bases unmatched. Germline V gene sequence: CDR1 SGHNT, CDR2 YENEEA. The CDR3 contains 15 residues. The CDR3: CASSLGQALEETQYF. The CDR3 coding sequence is TGTGCCAGCAGCTTGGGACAGGCGCTTGAAGAGACCCAGTACTTC.

The J gene is TRBJ2-2, the V gene TRBV29-1; D may match TRBD1 or TRBD2 (5 bases each). There are 15 residues in the CDR3. Trimming took 3 bases from V and 1 from J, leaving 12 bases between them. Germline V CDR1 and CDR2: SQVTM, ANQGSEA. CDR3 DNA sequence: TGCAGCGTTGACTCCGGGACGGGGAACACCGGGGAGCTGTTTTTT. This translates into CSVDSGTGNTGELFF.

This clone has a handful of counts. The chain carries TRBV11-3 and TRBJ2-7, with 7 bases lining up with TRBD2. Germline V CDR1 and CDR2: SGHNT, YENEEA. Unmatched junction bases numbered 12, after V lost 5 bases and J lost 5 bases. This CDR3 spans 15 amino acids. CDR3 region: CASSQGAGVVHEQYF. CDR3 sequence (DNA): TGTGCCAGCAGCCAAGGGGCGGGAGTCGTCCACGAGCAGTACTTC.

This clone was counted between two and nine times. The rearrangement joins TRBV11-3 to TRBJ2-6, with D uncertain. V dropped 2 bases and J dropped 4 bases, with 9 bases sitting between them. Germline CDR1 reads SGHNT; CDR2 reads YENEEA. CDR3 size: 15 residues. CDR3 residues: CASSLWVSGANVLTF. The CDR3 nucleotides are TGTGCCAGCAGCTTATGGGTTTCCGGGGCCAACGTCCTGACTTTC.

This chain connects TRBV28 to TRBJ2-7; TRBD1 matches 7 bases. V gave up 5 bases and J gave up 6 bases; unmatched junction bases: 16. This CDR3 spans 16 amino acids. Germline V CDR1 and CDR2: MDHEN, SYDVKM. CDR3 sequence reads: CASSPHSSRQGTEQYF. The CDR3 DNA sequence: TGTGCCAGCAGTCCTCATTCATCTAGACAGGGAACCGAGCAGTACTTC.

The V call is TRBV19, the J call TRBJ1-1, with 7 bases aligning to TRBD1. With V trimmed by 3 bases and J by 5 bases, 6 bases remained unmatched. CDR3 length equals 14 residues. CDR1 is LNHDA and CDR2 is SQIVND in the germline V gene (reference sequence). CDR3 in DNA: TGTGCCAGTAGTATGAATCAGGGGGAGACTGAAGCTTTCTTT. This sequence encodes CASSMNQGETEAFF.

This chain uses TRBV19 with TRBJ2-7, with a possible D match to TRBD2 (6 bases). With 7 bases removed from V and 4 bases from J, the gap between germline ends came to 17 bases. CDR1 is LNHDA and CDR2 is SQIVND in the germline V gene (reference sequence). The length of the CDR3 is 14 residues. The CDR3: CASKSRAGIYEQYF. As DNA, the CDR3 is TGTGCCAGTAAAAGCCGAGCGGGCATTTACGAGCAGTACTTC. Full variable domain (remainder filled in from reference TRBV19 and TRBJ2-7): DGGITQSPKYLFRKEGQNVTLSCEQNLNHDAMYWYRQDPGQGLRLIYYSQIVNDFQKGDIAEGYSVSREKKESFPLTVTSAQKNPTAFYLCASKSRAGIYEQYFGPGTRLTVT.

This clone is medium-sized in the sample. The CDR3 protein is CASAGTLRQETQYF. CDR3 nucleotides: TGTGCCAGCGCGGGGACACTAAGGCAAGAGACCCAGTACTTC. This rearrangement joins TRBV2 to TRBJ2-5; D is tentatively TRBD1 or TRBD2 (6 bases each). V was clipped by 8 bases and J by 2 bases, with 15 bases between them. Germline loops: CDR1 SNHLY, CDR2 FYNNEI. CDR3 length: 14 amino acids.

This clone is categorized as hyperexpanded. CDR3 protein: CASSLRGFGNTIYF. CDR3 nucleotide sequence: TGTGCCAGCAGCTTGCGGGGGTTTGGAAACACCATATATTTT. V gene TRBV11-3 combines with J gene TRBJ1-3, with D perhaps matching TRBD1 (5 bases). The germline V gene encodes CDR1 SGHNT and CDR2 YENEEA. V lost 3 bases to trimming and J lost 3 bases, with 9 bases between them. The CDR3 consists of 14 residues.